This T cell receptor (beta chain) was identified during a study of PD-L1 blockade in urothelial cancer. Study-wide context: Prior chemotherapy ranged from 0 to 3 regimens per patient.

Every PCR got spiked synthetic TCR analog templates. TCRdb's table, derived via immunoSEQ multiplex PCR, lists solely in-frame clones and lacks some. The repertoire holds about 83,000 clones, around 90% seen once, with 5% to 7% in the top ten. The germline V and J ends were trimmed by 5 bases and 4 bases, with 14 bases remaining between them. This CDR3 is 15 amino acids long. This receptor was obtained from a woman between 70 and 85 years old with urothelial cancer. The sample was PBMCs, taken around atezolizumab (anti-PD-L1) treatment. The chain recombines TRBV23-1 with TRBJ2-2; D not resolved. TRBV23-1 is given ORF status, its function remaining uncertain. The CDR3 DNA is TGCGCCAGCAGTGCCTCAATCAGGCCCACCGGGGAGCTGTTTTTT. It codes for CASSASIRPTGELFF.